This entry lists 26 T cell receptor beta chains sequenced from one sample in a study. Clones were sequenced by immunoSEQ multiplex PCR, and TCRdb holds only the in-frame ones, with some missing. The sample holds 60,000 to 85,000 clones, roughly 95% seen once. Sequencing was carried out using PBMCs. These receptors were obtained from a man aged 40-55 years with rheumatoid arthritis.

This clone was seen once. The chain is built from TRBV30 and TRBJ2-3; 7 nucleotides agree with TRBD1. This CDR3 has 14 residues. The V and J ends lost 5 bases and 2 bases, in that order; junction bases with no gene match: 7. From germline, CDR1 is GTSNPN and CDR2 SVGIG (reference sequence). The CDR3 DNA reads TGTGCCTGGCTTAAGACAGGGAACACAGATACGCAGTATTTT. This encodes CAWLKTGNTDTQYF.

This clone was recorded only once. This sequence joins TRBV27 and TRBJ1-6; D gene ambiguous. The CDR3 runs 12 residues. V dropped 3 bases and J dropped 13 bases, with 10 bases sitting between them. Germline-derived CDR1 and CDR2 are MNHEY and SMNVEV (reference sequence). The CDR3 DNA reads TGTGCCAGCAGTTTTCGGGATCGTCCCCTCCACTTT. Translating it yields CASSFRDRPLHF.

This clone was seen just once. The V and J genes are TRBV7-2 and TRBJ2-3, with 9 bases identical to TRBD1. Germline CDR1 is SGHTA and CDR2 is FQGNSA. J was trimmed by 5 bases and V by 4 bases; bases with no gene match: 10. CDR3 length: 16 amino acids. CDR3 nucleotides: TGTGCCAGCAGCTCCCAAACAGGGGGCTGGGGAGATACGCAGTATTTT. Its translation is CASSSQTGGWGDTQYF.

J is TRBJ1-2 and V is TRBV7-2; D gene uncertain. The V gene lost 3 bases and the J gene lost 3 bases, with 5 bases spanning the gap. The germline CDR1 and CDR2 sequences are SGHTA and FQGNSA. This CDR3 comprises 12 residues. CDR3 DNA: TGTGCCAGCAGCTTTATCGACTATGGCTACACCTTC. Translating gives CASSFIDYGYTF.

This chain connects TRBV20-1 to TRBJ2-7; possible D gene TRBD1, 6 bases. V lost 4 bases, J lost 6 bases, and 10 bases lay in between. The CDR3 is 11 amino acids. Germline CDR1 is DFQATT and CDR2 is SNEGSKA (reference sequence). CDR3 nucleotide sequence: TGCAGTGCTACCAGGGGTGCCGAGCAGTACTTC. Amino acid sequence: CSATRGAEQYF.

Regarding this clone: Additional DNA sequences in this sample encode the identical CDR3. The chain couples TRBV29-1 to TRBJ2-5; D is unresolved. The germline V gene has CDR1 SQVTM and CDR2 ANQGSEA. V lost 4 bases to trimming and J lost 5 bases, with 5 bases between them. The CDR3 consists of 10 residues. CDR3 protein: CSVGRETQYF. Here the CDR3 DNA reads TGCAGCGTTGGCAGGGAGACCCAGTACTTC. The whole variable domain, remainder taken from reference TRBV29-1 and TRBJ2-5, is SAVISQKPSRDICQRGTSLTIQCQVDSQVTMMFWYRQQPGQSLTLIATANQGSEATYESGFVIDKFPISRPNLTFSTLTVSNMSPEDSSIYLCSVGRETQYFGPGTRLLVL.

The chain recombines TRBV7-2 with TRBJ2-7; maybe TRBD1 (6 bases). This CDR3 is 14 amino acids long. V was clipped by 3 bases and J by 1 base, with 10 bases between them. CDR1 SGHTA and CDR2 FQGNSA come from the germline V gene. The CDR3 sequence: CASSFAGQSYEQYF. The CDR3 region has the DNA TGTGCCAGCAGCTTCGCCGGACAGTCCTACGAGCAGTACTTC. The entire variable domain, with the rest obtained from reference TRBV7-2 and TRBJ2-7, is as follows: GAGVSQSPSNKVTEKGKDVELRCDPISGHTALYWYRQSLGQGLEFLIYFQGNSAPDKSGLPSDRFSAERTGGSVSTLTIQRTQQEDSAVYLCASSFAGQSYEQYFGPGTRLTVT.

The CDR3 DNA is TGTGCCAGCTCACGAAGGACAGATAATGAAAAACTGTTTTTT. Amino acid sequence: CASSRRTDNEKLFF. The chain combines TRBV18 with TRBJ1-4; TRBD1 is a possible D gene (6 bases). Per the germline V gene, CDR1 is KGHSH and CDR2 is LQKENI. The CDR3 has 14 amino acids. V lost 4 bases and J 4 bases, leaving 10 bases between the germline ends.

The chain is built from TRBV2 and TRBJ1-2; D remains ambiguous. Trimming removed 0 bases from V and 3 bases from J, with 8 bases in between. The CDR3 is 14 residues long. Germline CDR1 reads SNHLY; CDR2 reads FYNNEI. As DNA, the CDR3 is TGTGCCAGCAGTGAAGCTAGGGAGGACTATGGCTACACCTTC. Its translation: CASSEAREDYGYTF.

This sequence joins TRBV19 and TRBJ2-6; D is possibly TRBD1 (5 bases). CDR3 length: 13 amino acids. Germline CDR1 LNHDA, CDR2 SQIVND (reference sequence). The V end was cut by 9 bases, the J end by 3 bases, with 9 bases between. This CDR3 is CASQGSGANVLTF. The CDR3 coding sequence is TGTGCCAGCCAGGGTAGTGGGGCCAACGTCCTGACTTTC.

The table lists this clone with a count of one. The chain links TRBV4-1 to TRBJ1-1; 8 bases map to TRBD1. Germline-derived CDR1 and CDR2 are MGHRA and YSYEKL. The CDR3 covers 18 residues. V was clipped by 0 bases and J by 5 bases; unmatched bases: 14. The CDR3 DNA reads as TGCGCCAGCAGCCAAGAACCGGGGACAGGCGGAGGGGGAACTGAAGCTTTCTTT. This translates into CASSQEPGTGGGGTEAFF.

The chain links TRBV29-1 to TRBJ2-6, with D perhaps TRBD1 (6 bases). Germline lookup yields CDR1 SQVTM and CDR2 ANQGSEA. V lost 2 bases and J lost 1, with 6 bases in between. The CDR3 runs 14 residues. The CDR3 loop reads CSVEQGSGANVLTF. Here the CDR3 DNA reads TGCAGCGTTGAACAGGGGTCTGGGGCCAACGTCCTGACTTTC.

This clone came up once. The rearrangement joins TRBV7-2 to TRBJ1-3, with D possibly matching TRBD1 (6 bases). CDR3 size: 14 residues. The V gene's germline CDR1 is SGHTA and CDR2 FQGNSA. V was clipped by 5 bases and J by 4 bases, with 12 bases between them. The CDR3 DNA is TGTGCCAGCAGCACCCGGACAGAAGGAAACACCATATATTTT. Translation gives CASSTRTEGNTIYF.

V is TRBV24-1 and J is TRBJ2-5, with D perhaps TRBD1 or TRBD2 (5 bases each). Germline loops: CDR1 KGHDR, CDR2 SFDVKD. The CDR3 runs to 12 residues. V lost 9 bases and J 5 bases, leaving 12 bases between the germline ends. The CDR3 DNA sequence: TGTGCCACCTCCGGGACCGAGGAGACCCAGTACTTC. Translated: CATSGTEETQYF.

V and J are TRBV5-5 and TRBJ2-1, with 12 bases that match TRBD2. V was clipped by 4 bases and J by 5 bases; unmatched bases: 4. Germline V gives CDR1 SGHKS, CDR2 YYEKEE (reference sequence). This CDR3 has 15 amino acids. CDR3 bases: TGTGCCAGCAGCGGGCTAGCGGGGGGGAACAATGAGCAGTTCTTC. Protein sequence: CASSGLAGGNNEQFF.

The chain uses TRBV7-2 and TRBJ2-1; 8 bases are shared with TRBD2. This CDR3 has 16 residues. Germline V gives CDR1 SGHTA, CDR2 FQGNSA. J gave up 7 bases and V 3 bases, and 11 bases lay outside the gene matches. In DNA, the CDR3 is TGTGCCAGCAGCTTTCTACTAGCGGCCACACGGAATGAGCAGTTCTTC. Translation gives CASSFLLAATRNEQFF.

This sequence joins TRBV6-5 and TRBJ2-2; D gene unclear. Between the trimmed V and J ends, which lost 2 bases and 2 bases, there was a span of 9 bases. Germline loops: CDR1 MNHEY, CDR2 SVGAGI. There are 15 residues in the CDR3. For the CDR3, the DNA is TGTGCCAGCAGTTACGTGGGAACCAACACCGGGGAGCTGTTTTTT. The encoded protein is CASSYVGTNTGELFF.

The CDR3 region is CATSRDYPGGNSNQPQHF. CDR3 coding DNA: TGTGCCACCAGCAGAGATTACCCGGGAGGGAATAGCAATCAGCCCCAGCATTTT. The rearrangement joins TRBV15 to TRBJ1-5; D is unresolved. The CDR3 has 18 residues. The germline V and J ends were trimmed by 0 bases and 0 bases, with 15 bases remaining between them. Germline V CDR1 and CDR2: LNHNV, YYDKDF (reference sequence).

The chain couples TRBV10-1 to TRBJ1-1, with 7 bases identical to TRBD1. CDR1 and CDR2 (germline): WNHNN, SYGVQD (reference sequence). The CDR3 spans 14 residues. V gave up 5 bases and J gave up 1 base; unmatched junction bases: 4. The CDR3 spells CASSTGTENTEAFF. The CDR3 DNA reads TGCGCCAGCAGTACCGGGACAGAGAACACTGAAGCTTTCTTT.

This chain links TRBV25-1 with TRBJ2-2; D is uncertain. CDR1 is MGHDK, CDR2 SYGVNS, per germline. The CDR3 has 16 residues. V lost 4 bases, J lost 1 base, and 13 bases lay in between. CDR3 sequence reads: CASSVSGSMNTGELFF. CDR3 nucleotide sequence: TGTGCCAGCAGTGTCAGTGGGTCAATGAACACCGGGGAGCTGTTTTTT.

V and J are TRBV19 and TRBJ2-7; no firm D call. Trimming pared 0 bases from V and 7 bases from J, leaving 10 bases between. This CDR3 region has 13 residues. The germline CDR1 and CDR2 sequences are LNHDA and SQIVND (reference sequence). The CDR3 DNA sequence: TGTGCCAGTAGTATAGATAACGGAAGGGAGCAGTACTTC. Translated: CASSIDNGREQYF.

The V gene is TRBV19, the J gene TRBJ1-1; TRBD1 agrees at 8 bases. The V segment lost 6 bases and the J segment 4 bases; nucleotides outside the gene matches: 4. CDR1 and CDR2 from the germline V gene are LNHDA and SQIVND (reference sequence). The CDR3 sequence is 13 residues long. DNA for the CDR3: TGTGCCAGTAGCCAGGGGGCCTTCACTGAAGCTTTCTTT. Its protein is CASSQGAFTEAFF.

This CDR3 reads CSATGATPEQYF. In DNA form, the CDR3 reads TGCAGCGCCACCGGGGCCACCCCCGAGCAGTACTTC. The chain employs TRBV29-1 and TRBJ2-7; D is perhaps TRBD1 or TRBD2 (5 bases each). This CDR3 is 12 amino acids long. With 7 bases removed from V and 6 bases from J, the gap between germline ends came to 16 bases. Germline V gene data show CDR1 as SQVTM and CDR2 as ANQGSEA.

The chain employs TRBV4-1 and TRBJ1-1, with D perhaps TRBD1 (6 bases). The CDR3 loop spans 17 amino acids. V dropped 0 bases and J dropped 3 bases, with 17 bases sitting between them. The germline CDR1 and CDR2 sequences are MGHRA and YSYEKL. Here the CDR3 reads CASSQDSRAGVYTEAFF. DNA of the CDR3: TGCGCCAGCAGCCAAGATAGTCGGGCAGGGGTTTACACTGAAGCTTTCTTT.

The chain joins TRBV5-6 to TRBJ1-5, with TRBD1 as a possible D gene (5 bases). There are 17 residues in the CDR3. V was pared by 1 base and J by 0 bases, with 14 bases between. Germline lookup yields CDR1 SGHDT and CDR2 YYEEEE. CDR3 coding DNA: TGTGCCAGCAGCTTGAGATCAGGGACTAATAGCAATCAGCCCCAGCATTTT. It translates to CASSLRSGTNSNQPQHF.

This chain uses TRBV7-2 with TRBJ2-7; D is ambiguous. Trimming took off 1 base at V and 6 bases at J, with 10 bases between the two ends. This CDR3 is 13 amino acids long. The germline V gene encodes CDR1 SGHTA and CDR2 FQGNSA. CDR3 DNA sequence: TGTGCCAGCAGCTTAGGACAAAAAGGCGAGCAGTACTTC. As protein: CASSLGQKGEQYF.